This TCR beta chain is from a study of blood T cells in healthy people across ages. Study findings and constraints: Age showed a roughly linear inverse relationship with TCR beta diversity per million T cells.

Combining a sample-barcoded 5' primer with a J-beta primer mix, a second PCR ran for about 7 to 12 cycles. TCRdb re-derived calls from the 5' RACE reads in MiXCR, one entry per CDR3 protein. The sample comprises about 780,000 distinct CDR3 sequences, about 46% of which are singletons, and about a sixth rests with the top ten. This clonotype has just a few counts. Its matching antigen is unknown. With a much larger clone just one base away, this may be a read error. The source material was blood. This sequence originates from a man aged 80 or over in good health.

The CDR3 here is CASSRLDGGSHNEQFF. Here the CDR3 DNA reads TGTGCCAGCAGCCGCCTGGACGGGGGCTCCCACAATGAGCAGTTCTTC. The chain carries TRBV4-2 and TRBJ2-1; D may match TRBD1 or TRBD2 (6 bases each). The CDR3 covers 16 residues. The germline CDR1 and CDR2 sequences are LGHNA and YNFKEQ.